Listed here are 8 T cell receptor beta chains from one sample, sequenced in a study of cytomegalovirus exposure and HLA in healthy donors. Primers: 60 Vbeta forward and 13 Jbeta reverse. The data were produced by immunoSEQ multiplex PCR, yet TCRdb's version contains in-frame clones alone and is incomplete. The table has tens of thousands of clones, approximately 80% seen once. Source material: PBMCs. The origin of the receptors is a woman aged 40-49 years in good health and CMV-seropositive.

The V and J genes are TRBV5-1 and TRBJ2-7; perhaps TRBD1 as D (7 bases). The V gene's germline CDR1 is SGHRS and CDR2 YFSETQ. The CDR3 contains 14 residues. V shed 4 bases and J shed 6 bases, with 17 bases lying between them. In DNA form, the CDR3 reads TGCGCCAGCAGCCCTTCGACAGGGAGGTCCGAGCAGTACTTC. Amino acids: CASSPSTGRSEQYF.

CDR3 region: CASSRNQQGTEAFF. The CDR3, as DNA: TGCGCCAGCAGCCGTAACCAACAGGGAACTGAAGCTTTCTTT. The genes are TRBV5-1 and TRBJ1-1; D possibly corresponds to TRBD1 (6 bases). Per germline, CDR1 SGHRS and CDR2 YFSETQ. This CDR3 region has 14 residues. The germline V and J ends were trimmed by 4 bases and 5 bases, with 15 bases remaining between them.

This clone was seen a handful of times. This chain connects TRBV7-7 to TRBJ1-1; D unclear. Trimming took off 3 bases at V and 6 bases at J, with 11 bases between the two ends. This CDR3 has 13 amino acids. Per germline, CDR1 SSHAT and CDR2 FNYEAQ (reference sequence). CDR3 in DNA: TGTGCCAGCAGCTTTCAGGCTGGTGCTGAAGCTTTCTTT. The encoded protein is CASSFQAGAEAFF.

CDR3: CASSLGPPGDIQYF. As DNA, the CDR3 is TGTGCCAGCAGCTTAGGCCCTCCCGGGGACATTCAGTACTTC. The chain recombines TRBV7-9 with TRBJ2-4; D may be TRBD2 (5 bases). The V end was cut by 1 base, the J end by 8 bases, with 12 bases between. The CDR3 is 14 amino acids. Per the germline V gene, CDR1 is SEHNR and CDR2 is FQNEAQ (reference sequence).

The chain couples TRBV11-2 to TRBJ2-1, with 9 bases aligning to TRBD1. The CDR3 spans 16 residues. From germline, CDR1 is SGHAT and CDR2 FQNNGV. V lost 2 bases, J lost 2 bases, and 4 bases stayed unmatched. CDR3 sequence reads: CASSLPRQGAYNEQFF. CDR3 nucleotides: TGTGCCAGCAGCTTACCGAGACAGGGGGCCTACAATGAGCAGTTCTTC.

V gene TRBV6-4 combines with J gene TRBJ2-1; no firm D call. Germline lookup yields CDR1 MRHNA and CDR2 SNTAGT. With 3 bases removed from V and 2 bases from J, the gap between germline ends came to 11 bases. The CDR3 covers 15 residues. CDR3 sequence: CASSEEDSTYNEQFF. The CDR3 DNA reads TGTGCCAGCAGTGAAGAAGACTCAACCTACAATGAGCAGTTCTTC.

The J gene is TRBJ2-2, the V gene TRBV2, with 9 bases lining up with TRBD1. This CDR3 contains 15 residues. After removal of 8 bases from V and 2 bases from J, the junction contained 6 bases not matched to a gene. The germline V gene has CDR1 SNHLY and CDR2 FYNNEI. CDR3 sequence (DNA): TGTGCCAGCTCGGGACAGGGATCTAACACCGGGGAGCTGTTTTTT. Its protein is CASSGQGSNTGELFF.

This chain connects TRBV19 to TRBJ1-5; D is uncertain. Between the trimmed V and J ends, which lost 1 base and 6 bases, there was a span of 4 bases. The CDR3 loop spans 12 amino acids. The germline gives CDR1 LNHDA, CDR2 SQIVND (reference sequence). CDR3 DNA: TGTGCCAGTAGTATAGCCGTTCAGCCCCAGCATTTT. Amino acid sequence: CASSIAVQPQHF.